This TCR beta chain is drawn from a study of blood T cell repertoires in COVID-19. Source study methods: Amplified reference gene primers provided the basis for estimating nucleated cell counts. Assay used: immunoSEQ multiplex PCR; TCRdb lists only in-frame clones, some missing. The V and J calls and clone size were taken over from that table, and D and trimming were inferred from the DNA. Among roughly 230,000 clones listed, around 91% were seen once. The CDR3 loop spans 12 amino acids. Germline CDR1 reads SEHNR; CDR2 reads FQNEAQ (reference sequence). Trimming took 3 bases from V and 3 from J, leaving 6 bases between them.

The sample consisted of peripheral blood. The clonotype comes from a woman aged 60-70 years with COVID-19, enrolled during active disease. The chain couples TRBV7-9 to TRBJ2-7; D remains ambiguous. The CDR3 reads CASSFTSYEQYF. CDR3 bases: TGTGCCAGCAGCTTCACAAGCTACGAGCAGTACTTC.